A few counts support the clone carrying this T cell receptor beta chain. TCRdb's copy holds only in-frame clones and misses some; the assay was immunoSEQ multiplex PCR. The repertoire includes 450,000 to 650,000 clones, about 80% of them detected once, and about 0.013% sits in the top ten. These data belong to a study of shared T cell receptors in the human thymus. The length of the CDR3 is 16 residues. The sample also formed part of further work on human thymus T cells.

The sample comprised thymocytes. V usage is TRBV21-1 and J usage is TRBJ1-5; the DNA was not used to check the table's D call, TRBD1. TRBV21-1 is designated a pseudogene. The source of this sequence is a boy younger than two with a congenital heart defect. For the CDR3, the DNA is TGTGCCAGCAGCGGTGGGGACAGGGTACGGGATCAGCCCCAGCATTTT. Its translation is CASSGGDRVRDQPQHF.